This TCR beta chain was sequenced for a study of blood T cell repertoires in COVID-19. For the study at large: COVID-19 samples collected from the United States, Italy and Spain covered acute and convalescent phases. The cDNA or gDNA used as material had been derived from T cells, B-cell-depleted T cells, or PBMCs.

Study processing details: Amplifying reference gene primers gave estimates of nucleated cell counts. Measured with immunoSEQ multiplex PCR; TCRdb has only the in-frame clones, and not every one. That table is the source of V, J and clone size, and D and trimming were worked out from the DNA. The data contain around 130,000 clones, about 80% of them singletons. V shed 6 bases, J shed 7 bases, and the junction held 3 bases outside the gene matches. This CDR3 has 12 amino acids. Looked up from germline, CDR1 is LNHDA and CDR2 is SQIVND (reference sequence). This clone was seen just once. The source is a man between 50 and 59 years old with acute or convalescent COVID-19. The chain carries TRBV19 and TRBJ2-1; 7 bases agree with TRBD1. Sequences were obtained from peripheral blood. The DNA of the CDR3 is TGTGCCAGTAGACGGACAGGTAATGAGCAGTTCTTC. Its translation is CASRRTGNEQFF.